The next 21 T cell receptor beta chains were all read from a single sample in a study of blood T cell repertoires in COVID-19. Repertoires were generated with immunoSEQ multiplex PCR, while TCRdb's copy carries only in-frame clones and drops some. Of fewer than 50,000 clones in the sample, around four fifths were seen once. The specimen was peripheral blood. Every receptor here comes from a man aged 45-60 years with active COVID-19.

The chain links TRBV4-1 to TRBJ2-7; the D gene is possibly TRBD2 (6 bases). CDR3 length equals 13 residues. Germline V gene lookup returns CDR1 MGHRA and CDR2 YSYEKL. Trimming took off 0 bases at V and 4 bases at J, with 7 bases between the two ends. CDR3 nucleotide sequence: TGCGCCAGCAGCCAAGATGGGGGGTACGAGCAGTACTTC. This sequence encodes CASSQDGGYEQYF.

This rearrangement joins TRBV24-1 to TRBJ2-7; D is unclear. V was shortened by 0 bases and J by 1 base, with 6 bases between the two germline ends. The CDR3 loop spans 14 amino acids. Germline CDR1 and CDR2: KGHDR and SFDVKD. CDR3 residues: CATSDLLQSYEQYF. As DNA, the CDR3 is TGTGCCACCAGTGATTTGCTACAGTCCTACGAGCAGTACTTC.

The rearrangement joins TRBV2 to TRBJ1-2; D not resolved. Germline-derived CDR1 and CDR2 are SNHLY and FYNNEI. CDR3 length equals 14 residues. V was clipped by 3 bases and J by 4 bases, with 12 bases between them. The DNA of the CDR3 is TGTGCCAGCAGTGAGGCCAGGTATGCCTATGGCTACACCTTC. It codes for CASSEARYAYGYTF.

This chain connects TRBV6-2 or TRBV6-3 to TRBJ2-1, with D possibly TRBD1 on 5 matching bases. The CDR3 runs to 16 residues. Germline V gene data show CDR1 as MNHEY and CDR2 as SVGEGT. V shed 2 bases and J shed 0 bases, with 11 bases lying between them. For the CDR3, the DNA is TGTGCCAGCAGTTACAGCCTCCAGGGCTCCTACAATGAGCAGTTCTTC. This translates into CASSYSLQGSYNEQFF.

V is TRBV5-6 and J is TRBJ2-1; TRBD2 matches 12 bases. The CDR3 totals 16 residues. The germline gives CDR1 SGHDT, CDR2 YYEEEE. Trimming cost V 3 bases and J 4 bases; bases outside gene matches: 5. The CDR3 bases are TGTGCCAGCAGCTCCCTAGCGGGGGGGCATTACAATGAGCAGTTCTTC. It yields the protein CASSSLAGGHYNEQFF. The full variable domain, rest sourced from reference TRBV5-6 and TRBJ2-1, is DAGVTQSPTHLIKTRGQQVTLRCSPKSGHDTVSWYQQALGQGPQFIFQYYEEEERQRGNFPDRFSGHQFPNYSSELNVNALLLGDSALYLCASSSLAGGHYNEQFFGPGTRLTVL.

The chain links TRBV7-9 to TRBJ2-7; tentative D call: TRBD2 (6 bases). V was clipped by 2 bases and J by 1 base, with 12 bases between them. The germline V gene encodes CDR1 SEHNR and CDR2 FQNEAQ (reference sequence). The CDR3 contains 15 residues. The CDR3 protein is CASSLFTSTSYEQYF. CDR3 bases: TGTGCCAGCAGCTTATTCACTAGCACTTCCTACGAGCAGTACTTC. The full variable domain, with the rest looked up from reference TRBV7-9 and TRBJ2-7, is DTGVSQNPRHKITKRGQNVTFRCDPISEHNRLYWYRQTLGQGPEFLTYFQNEAQLEKSRLLSDRFSAERPKGSFSTLEIQRTEQGDSAMYLCASSLFTSTSYEQYFGPGTRLTVT.

This clone appeared once. The chain has TRBV6-6 and TRBJ2-3, with TRBD1 as a possible D gene (5 bases). Deletions cut 2 bases from V and 3 bases from J, with 9 bases between. The CDR3 consists of 14 residues. From germline, CDR1 is MNHNY and CDR2 SVGAGI (reference sequence). Here the CDR3 reads CASSYRGRTDTQYF. CDR3 sequence (DNA): TGTGCCAGCAGTTACAGGGGAAGAACAGATACGCAGTATTTT.

V gene TRBV5-1 combines with J gene TRBJ1-5, with TRBD1 identical over 8 bases. The CDR3 totals 14 residues. The V segment lost 4 bases and the J segment 6 bases; nucleotides outside the gene matches: 6. From germline, CDR1 is SGHRS and CDR2 YFSETQ. The CDR3 nucleotides read TGCGCCAGCAGCCCCGGGGACAGGCCTCAGCCCCAGCATTTT. Translation: CASSPGDRPQPQHF.

V gene TRBV12-3 or TRBV12-4 combines with J gene TRBJ2-7; D unclear. Trimming shortened V by 4 bases and J by 2 bases, and 9 bases separated the two germline ends. This CDR3 is 13 amino acids long. The chain's CDR3 is CASSWASPYEQYF. Written as DNA, the CDR3 is TGTGCCAGCAGTTGGGCAAGCCCCTACGAGCAGTACTTC.

This CDR3 reads CASSPRGFWAGELFF. The CDR3 DNA follows: TGTGCCAGCAGTCCCAGGGGCTTTTGGGCCGGGGAGCTGTTTTTT. V gene TRBV6-5 combines with J gene TRBJ2-2; tentatively, D is TRBD1 (6 bases). The V gene's germline CDR1 is MNHEY and CDR2 SVGAGI. The germline V and J ends were trimmed by 5 bases and 6 bases, with 16 bases remaining between them. The CDR3 has 15 residues.

The gene calls are TRBV7-9 and TRBJ1-2, with D unresolved. The germline V gene encodes CDR1 SEHNR and CDR2 FQNEAQ (reference sequence). The CDR3 is made up of 15 amino acids. Trimming stripped 4 bases from V and 0 bases from J, with 12 bases between. The CDR3 DNA reads as TGTGCCAGCAGCTCGTCGGGATTTACTAACTATGGCTACACCTTC. Amino acids: CASSSSGFTNYGYTF.

This clone was counted between two and nine times. The chain employs TRBV4-1 and TRBJ1-2; TRBD1 matches at 7 bases. CDR1 and CDR2 (germline): MGHRA, YSYEKL. The V gene end was trimmed by 4 bases and the J gene end by 7 bases; junction bases not matched to a gene: 9. This CDR3 region has 14 residues. CDR3 protein: CASSLPDRRGGYTF. The CDR3 DNA sequence: TGCGCCAGCAGCCTTCCGGACAGGAGGGGTGGCTACACCTTC.

The chain is built from TRBV27 and TRBJ2-7, with D possibly TRBD1 on 6 matching bases. The CDR3 length is 13 residues. V was clipped by 5 bases and J by 11 bases, with 19 bases between them. CDR1 and CDR2 (germline): MNHEY, SMNVEV (reference sequence). The CDR3 here is CASSKATGYLEYF. For the CDR3, the DNA is TGTGCCAGCAGTAAAGCTACAGGGTATTTGGAGTACTTC.

This rearrangement joins TRBV10-1 to TRBJ2-1; 8 bases are shared with TRBD2. The CDR3 has 18 amino acids. Germline V gives CDR1 WNHNN, CDR2 SYGVQD (reference sequence). With V trimmed by 3 bases and J by 0 bases, 10 bases remained unmatched. The CDR3: CASSDISAGGASYNEQFF. Written as DNA, the CDR3 is TGCGCCAGCAGTGATATTTCAGCCGGGGGGGCCTCCTACAATGAGCAGTTCTTC.

V and J are TRBV11-3 and TRBJ2-3, with D possibly being TRBD2 (7 bases). CDR1 and CDR2 from the germline V gene are SGHNT and YENEEA. This CDR3 region has 16 residues. V was trimmed by 1 base and J by 5 bases, leaving 16 bases between them. In DNA, the CDR3 is TGTGCCAGCAGCTTAGGGGGGGGCGGGGCCAAAGATACGCAGTATTTT. Protein product: CASSLGGGGAKDTQYF.

CDR3: CASRHGGVGTEQYF. In DNA, the CDR3 is TGTGCCAGCAGACACGGGGGGGTGGGGACCGAGCAGTACTTC. V and J are TRBV6-5 and TRBJ2-7; TRBD2 matches at 8 bases. The germline gives CDR1 MNHEY, CDR2 SVGAGI. The CDR3 is 14 residues long. V lost 6 bases to trimming and J lost 6 bases; unmatched junction nucleotides: 10.

V gene TRBV5-5 combines with J gene TRBJ1-1; 9 nucleotides line up with TRBD1. The CDR3 length is 14 residues. Germline-derived CDR1 and CDR2 are SGHKS and YYEKEE (reference sequence). Trimming at V came to 0 bases and at J to 5 bases, leaving 2 bases not matched to a gene. CDR3 coding DNA: TGTGCCAGCAGCTTGGACAGGGGGCTTACTGAAGCTTTCTTT. It is translated as CASSLDRGLTEAFF.

In nucleotides, the CDR3 is TGTGCCAGCAGCAAGGAGGGGGGGCACTACGAGCAGTACTTC. It translates to CASSKEGGHYEQYF. V and J are TRBV5-5 and TRBJ2-7, with D possibly matching TRBD2 (7 bases). Trimming took 4 bases from V and 3 from J, leaving 14 bases between them. CDR3 length: 14 amino acids. In germline, CDR1 is SGHKS, CDR2 YYEKEE (reference sequence).

This chain links TRBV6-2 or TRBV6-3 with TRBJ1-6; D not resolved. The CDR3 extends over 15 amino acids. Per the germline V gene, CDR1 is MNHEY and CDR2 is SVGEGT. V shed 0 bases and J shed 7 bases, with 10 bases lying between them. The CDR3 DNA reads TGTGCCAGCAGTTACTCTTGGCAGGCCAATTCACCCCTCCACTTT. As protein: CASSYSWQANSPLHF.

The J gene is TRBJ2-7, the V gene TRBV28, with D maybe TRBD1 (6 bases). The V and J ends lost 3 bases and 1 base respectively, with 13 bases between them. CDR3 length equals 15 residues. Germline V gene data show CDR1 as MDHEN and CDR2 as SYDVKM. CDR3 protein: CASSFTGTRSYEQYF. The DNA of the CDR3 is TGTGCCAGCAGTTTCACCGGGACACGTTCCTACGAGCAGTACTTC.

This clone appeared a single time. The rearrangement uses TRBV19 and TRBJ2-7, with 7 bases fitting TRBD1. Looked up from germline, CDR1 is LNHDA and CDR2 is SQIVND (reference sequence). Germline trimming cut 6 bases from V and 4 bases from J; bases unmatched to any gene: 12. This CDR3 has 15 residues. CDR3 DNA: TGTGCCAGTAGGCTCCACCGGGACAGCATTTACGAGCAGTACTTC. Translation gives CASRLHRDSIYEQYF.